Listed below are T cell receptor beta chains from one sample, sequenced in a study of T cells in Graves' hyperthyroidism and ophthalmopathy. TCRdb recomputed calls from the multiplex PCR reads with MiXCR, one row per CDR3 protein. Of 450,000 to 500,000 distinct CDR3 sequences listed, less than 25% are singletons. Sequencing used blood. The receptors come from a woman aged 65 to 85 with Graves' ophthalmopathy. The CDR3 runs from the conserved cysteine through the conserved F or W. D genes are given only for firm matches. Rows may omit the clone size; those that give it use once, few, many or a size class.

>few|14|TRBJ2-2|.|TRBV6-2/TRBV6-3
CASSFSRGNGELFF
TGTGCCAGCAGTTTTTCTAGGGGGAACGGGGAGCTGTTTTTT
>.|18|TRBJ2-1|TRBD2|TRBV28
CASGLSTGGLAGVSEQFF
TGTGCCAGCGGTCTTTCTACCGGGGGACTAGCGGGAGTAAGTGAGCAGTTCTTC
>few|13|TRBJ1-5|TRBD1|TRBV12-3/TRBV12-4
CASSLDRVQPQHF
TGTGCCAGCAGTTTGGACAGGGTTCAGCCCCAGCATTTT
>.|15|TRBJ2-7|TRBD2|TRBV11-2
CASSPGLAAIYEQYF
TGTGCCAGCAGCCCGGGACTAGCGGCAATCTACGAGCAGTACTTC
>.|16|TRBJ1-1|TRBD1|TRBV5-6
CASREAGRGHRTEAFF
TGTGCCAGCAGGGAGGCGGGCAGGGGGCATCGTACTGAAGCTTTCTTT
>.|14|TRBJ2-3|.|TRBV20-1
CSAPVLGSTDTQYF
TGCAGTGCCCCGGTGCTGGGATCCACAGATACGCAGTATTTT
>many|13|TRBJ1-2|.|TRBV6-2/TRBV6-3
CASSRGARDGYTF
TGTGCCAGCAGCCGCGGGGCACGCGATGGCTACACCTTC
>many|13|TRBJ1-2|.|TRBV7-2
CASSPQQGHGYTF
TGTGCCAGCAGCCCTCAACAGGGCCATGGCTACACCTTC
>.|15|TRBJ2-1|.|TRBV9
CASSAQPPNYNEQFF
TGTGCCAGCAGCGCACAACCCCCCAATTACAATGAGCAGTTCTTC
>many|15|TRBJ2-1|TRBD2|TRBV3-1
CASSHAGGMYNEQFF
TGTGCCAGCAGCCATGCGGGAGGGATGTACAATGAGCAGTTCTTC
>.|15|TRBJ1-4|.|TRBV20-1
CSAREMVGSLEKLFF
TGCAGTGCTAGAGAGATGGTCGGCTCCTTGGAAAAACTGTTTTTT
>few|14|TRBJ2-5|TRBD1|TRBV12-3/TRBV12-4
CASRPQGAVGTQYF
TGTGCCAGCAGACCTCAGGGGGCGGTCGGGACCCAGTACTTC
>.|14|TRBJ2-2|.|TRBV20-1
CSARDYPNTGELFF
TGCAGTGCTAGGGACTATCCGAACACCGGGGAGCTGTTTTTT
>many|12|TRBJ2-1|.|TRBV7-9
CASSPIHNEQFF
TGTGCCAGCAGTCCTATCCACAATGAGCAGTTCTTC
>.|11|TRBJ2-7|.|TRBV12-5
CASGLMNEQYF
TGTGCTAGTGGTTTGATGAACGAGCAGTACTTC
>.|18|TRBJ2-1|.|TRBV25-1
CASSEYTPGQRLGDEQFF
TGTGCCAGCAGTGAATATACTCCTGGACAGCGCCTTGGCGATGAGCAGTTCTTC
>.|16|TRBJ1-5|.|TRBV7-8
CASSLGPGSGNQPQHF
TGTGCCAGCAGCTTAGGCCCGGGGTCGGGCAATCAGCCCCAGCATTTT
>few|15|TRBJ2-7|.|TRBV19
CASSMKGGSSYEQYF
TGTGCCAGTAGTATGAAGGGAGGATCGTCCTACGAGCAGTACTTC
>few|14|TRBJ2-1|.|TRBV5-1
CASSLGGLDNEQFF
TGCGCCAGCAGCTTGGGGGGGTTAGACAATGAGCAGTTCTTC
>many|12|TRBJ2-7|.|TRBV12-3/TRBV12-4
CASSFTSYEQYF
TGTGCCAGCAGTTTCACGTCTTACGAGCAGTACTTC
>few|14|TRBJ2-1|.|TRBV9
CASSPVDSYNEQFF
TGTGCCAGCAGCCCGGTCGATTCCTACAATGAGCAGTTCTTC
>.|13|TRBJ1-5|.|TRBV29-1
CSVADYSNQPQHF
TGCAGCGTTGCGGATTATAGCAATCAGCCCCAGCATTTT
>.|15|TRBJ2-7|TRBD2|TRBV18
CASSPRSGGTYEQYF
TGTGCCAGCTCACCAAGGAGCGGGGGAACCTACGAGCAGTACTTC
>few|13|TRBJ1-2|.|TRBV27
CASSYRSAYGYTF
TGTGCCAGCTCCTACCGTTCAGCCTATGGCTACACCTTC
>many|13|TRBJ1-1|.|TRBV3-1
CASSQYPASEAFF
TGTGCCAGCAGCCAATACCCGGCCAGTGAAGCTTTCTTT
>few|13|TRBJ2-5|.|TRBV12-3/TRBV12-4
CASRRGFQETQYF
TGTGCCAGCAGAAGGGGGTTCCAAGAGACCCAGTACTTC
>few|17|TRBJ2-5|.|TRBV20-1
CSARDLSTSAVYETQYF
TGCAGTGCTAGAGATCTCTCGACTAGTGCTGTTTACGAGACCCAGTACTTC
>.|16|TRBJ1-1|.|TRBV6-6
CASSYRSDRRITEAFF
TGTGCCAGCAGTTACCGGTCCGACAGAAGGATCACTGAAGCTTTCTTT
>.|15|TRBJ2-1|TRBD1|TRBV12-3/TRBV12-4
CASSFTDRAWDEQFF
TGTGCCAGCAGTTTTACCGACAGGGCTTGGGATGAGCAGTTCTTC
>many|15|TRBJ2-5|TRBD2|TRBV12-3/TRBV12-4
CASRSAGGGQETQYF
TGTGCCAGCAGGTCAGCGGGAGGGGGGCAAGAGACCCAGTACTTC
>many|15|TRBJ1-1|TRBD1|TRBV5-1
CASSQGQVRNTEAFF
TGCGCCAGCAGCCAGGGACAGGTGAGGAACACTGAAGCTTTCTTT
>.|11|TRBJ1-2|.|TRBV28
CATQLPYGYTF
TGTGCCACCCAGCTGCCCTATGGCTACACCTTC
>many|15|TRBJ2-2|.|TRBV12-3/TRBV12-4
CASSLGRGRTGELFF
TGTGCCAGCAGTCTCGGGAGAGGGCGGACCGGGGAGCTGTTTTTT
>few|13|TRBJ1-1|.|TRBV12-3/TRBV12-4
CASSSSGGLGAFF
TGTGCCAGCAGTTCGAGCGGGGGCTTAGGAGCTTTCTTT
>.|13|TRBJ2-2|.|TRBV25-1
CATRTANTGELFF
TGTGCCACCAGGACAGCGAACACCGGGGAGCTGTTTTTT
>.|12|TRBJ2-5|.|TRBV2
CASTSNQETQYF
TGTGCCAGCACCAGCAACCAAGAGACCCAGTACTTC
>.|16|TRBJ2-7|TRBD2|TRBV28
CASSSGLAGHLYEQYF
TGTGCCAGCAGCTCGGGACTAGCGGGACACTTATACGAGCAGTACTTC
>.|17|TRBJ2-3|TRBD2|TRBV20-1
CSARGGTSGSSTDTQYF
TGCAGTGCTAGAGGGGGGACTAGCGGGAGTTCGACAGATACGCAGTATTTT
>.|13|TRBJ2-5|TRBD2|TRBV30
CAWSGVAGVTQYF
TGTGCCTGGAGTGGAGTAGCGGGAGTGACCCAGTACTTC
>many|14|TRBJ1-5|.|TRBV3-1
CASSQDRAIQPQHF
TGTGCCAGCAGCCAAGATAGGGCGATCCAGCCCCAGCATTTT
>.|16|TRBJ2-1|TRBD1|TRBV9
CASSVAGDRFYNEQFF
TGTGCCAGCAGCGTAGCCGGGGACAGATTCTACAATGAGCAGTTCTTC
>few|16|TRBJ2-3|TRBD1|TRBV10-1
CASSESRGRITDTQYF
TGCGCCAGCAGTGAGTCCAGGGGGAGAATCACAGATACGCAGTATTTT
>many|11|TRBJ1-2|.|TRBV7-2
CASSPLGGYTF
TGTGCCAGCAGCCCACTAGGCGGCTACACCTTC
>few|17|TRBJ2-2|TRBD1|TRBV9
CASSVVPGQPNTGELFF
TGTGCCAGCAGCGTAGTGCCGGGACAGCCGAACACCGGGGAGCTGTTTTTT
>many|12|TRBJ1-1|.|TRBV12-3/TRBV12-4
CASSFFSTEAFF
TGTGCCAGCAGTTTTTTCAGCACTGAAGCTTTCTTT
>few|14|TRBJ2-1|.|TRBV24-1
CATRESGGNNEQFF
TGTGCCACCAGGGAAAGTGGGGGGAACAATGAGCAGTTCTTC
>.|17|TRBJ2-6|.|TRBV3-1
CASSQESGARGANVLTF
TGTGCCAGCAGCCAAGAGTCCGGGGCGCGAGGGGCCAACGTCCTGACTTTC
>.|13|TRBJ1-2|.|TRBV5-6
CASSPRADYGYTF
TGTGCCAGCAGCCCGAGGGCAGACTATGGCTACACCTTC
>.|13|TRBJ1-1|.|TRBV9
CASSNQMNTEAFF
TGTGCCAGCAGTAATCAGATGAACACTGAAGCTTTCTTT
>.|16|TRBJ2-7|.|TRBV6-1
CAISVDRAKIPYEQYF
TGTGCCATCAGTGTGGATAGGGCTAAGATCCCCTACGAGCAGTACTTC
>many|12|TRBJ1-1|.|TRBV7-2
CASSLTGSEAFF
TGTGCCAGCAGCTTAACCGGCAGTGAAGCTTTCTTT
>few|16|TRBJ1-3|.|TRBV5-5
CASSFPGTPSGNTIYF
TGTGCCAGCAGCTTCCCCGGGACACCCTCTGGAAACACCATATATTTT
>few|14|TRBJ2-3|.|TRBV19
CASSMADRSDTQYF
TGTGCCAGTAGTATGGCCGACAGGTCAGATACGCAGTATTTT
>few|12|TRBJ1-2|.|TRBV20-1
CSAYGDNYGYTF
TGCAGTGCCTACGGGGATAACTATGGCTACACCTTC
>many|13|TRBJ1-1|TRBD1|TRBV7-2
CASSARQGAEAFF
TGTGCCAGCAGCGCCCGACAGGGGGCTGAGGCTTTCTTT